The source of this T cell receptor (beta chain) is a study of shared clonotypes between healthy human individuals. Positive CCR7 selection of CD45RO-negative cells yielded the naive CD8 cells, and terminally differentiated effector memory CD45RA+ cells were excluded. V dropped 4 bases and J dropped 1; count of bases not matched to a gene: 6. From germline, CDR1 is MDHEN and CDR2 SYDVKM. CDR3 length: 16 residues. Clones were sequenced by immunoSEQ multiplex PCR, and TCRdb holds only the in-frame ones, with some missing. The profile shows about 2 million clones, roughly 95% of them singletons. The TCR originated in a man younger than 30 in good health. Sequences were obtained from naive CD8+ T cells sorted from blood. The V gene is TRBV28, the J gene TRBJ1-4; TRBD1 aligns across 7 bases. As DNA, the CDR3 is TGTGCCAGCAGTTCCGACAGGGAGGTAACTAATGAAAAACTGTTTTTT. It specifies CASSSDREVTNEKLFF. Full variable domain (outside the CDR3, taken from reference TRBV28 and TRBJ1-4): DVKVTQSSRYLVKRTGEKVFLECVQDMDHENMFWYRQDPGLGLRLIYFSYDVKMKEKGDIPEGYSVSREKKERFSLILESASTNQTSMYLCASSSDREVTNEKLFFGSGTQLSVL.